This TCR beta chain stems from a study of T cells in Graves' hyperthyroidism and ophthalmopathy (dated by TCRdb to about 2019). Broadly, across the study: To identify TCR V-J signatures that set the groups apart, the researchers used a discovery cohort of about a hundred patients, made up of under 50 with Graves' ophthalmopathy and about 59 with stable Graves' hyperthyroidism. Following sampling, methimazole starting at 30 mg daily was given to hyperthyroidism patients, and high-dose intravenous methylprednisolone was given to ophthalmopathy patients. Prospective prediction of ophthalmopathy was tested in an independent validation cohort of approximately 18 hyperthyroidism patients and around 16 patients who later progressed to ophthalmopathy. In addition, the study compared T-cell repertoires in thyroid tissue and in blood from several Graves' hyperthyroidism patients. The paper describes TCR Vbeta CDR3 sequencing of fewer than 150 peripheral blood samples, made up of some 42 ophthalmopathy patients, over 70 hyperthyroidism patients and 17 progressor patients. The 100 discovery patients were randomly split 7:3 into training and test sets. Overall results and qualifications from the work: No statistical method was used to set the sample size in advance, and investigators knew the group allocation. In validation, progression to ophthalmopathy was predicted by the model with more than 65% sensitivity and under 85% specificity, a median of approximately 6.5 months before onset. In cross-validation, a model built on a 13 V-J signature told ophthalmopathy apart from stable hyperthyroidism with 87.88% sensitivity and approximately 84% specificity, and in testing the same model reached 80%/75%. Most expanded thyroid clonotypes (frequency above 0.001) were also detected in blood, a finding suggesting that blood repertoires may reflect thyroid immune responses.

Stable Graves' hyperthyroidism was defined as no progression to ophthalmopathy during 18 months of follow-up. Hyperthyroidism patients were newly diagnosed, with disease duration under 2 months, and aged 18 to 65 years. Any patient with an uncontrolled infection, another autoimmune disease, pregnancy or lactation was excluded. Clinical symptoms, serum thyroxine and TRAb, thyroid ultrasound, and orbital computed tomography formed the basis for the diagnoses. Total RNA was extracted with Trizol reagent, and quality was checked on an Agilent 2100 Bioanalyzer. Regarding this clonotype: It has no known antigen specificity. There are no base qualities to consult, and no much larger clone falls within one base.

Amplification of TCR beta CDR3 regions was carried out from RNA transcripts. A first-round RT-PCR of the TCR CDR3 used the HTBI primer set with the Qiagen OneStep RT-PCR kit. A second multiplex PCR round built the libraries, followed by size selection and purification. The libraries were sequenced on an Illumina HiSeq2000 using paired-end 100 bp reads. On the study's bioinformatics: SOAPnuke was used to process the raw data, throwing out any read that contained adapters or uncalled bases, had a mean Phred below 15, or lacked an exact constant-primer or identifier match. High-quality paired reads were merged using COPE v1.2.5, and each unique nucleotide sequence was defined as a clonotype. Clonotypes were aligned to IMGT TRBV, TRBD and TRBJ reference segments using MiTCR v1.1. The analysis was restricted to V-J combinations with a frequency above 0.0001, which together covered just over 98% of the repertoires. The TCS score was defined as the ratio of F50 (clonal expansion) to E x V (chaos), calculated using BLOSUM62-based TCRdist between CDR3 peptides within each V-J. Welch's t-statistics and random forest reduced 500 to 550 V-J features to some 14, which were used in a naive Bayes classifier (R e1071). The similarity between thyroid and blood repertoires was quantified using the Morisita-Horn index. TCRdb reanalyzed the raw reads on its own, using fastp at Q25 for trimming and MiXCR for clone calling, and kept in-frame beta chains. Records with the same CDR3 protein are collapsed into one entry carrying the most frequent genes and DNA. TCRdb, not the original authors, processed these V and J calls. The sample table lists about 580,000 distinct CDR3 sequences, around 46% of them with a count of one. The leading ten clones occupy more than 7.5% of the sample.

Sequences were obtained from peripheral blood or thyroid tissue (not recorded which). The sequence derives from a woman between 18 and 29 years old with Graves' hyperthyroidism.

The encoded CDR3 is CSARDFTGGFGDTQYF. The DNA reads TGCAGTGCTAGAGATTTTACGGGAGGGTTTGGAGATACGCAGTATTTT. The rearrangement combines TRBV20-1 with TRBJ2-3; a stretch of 8 junction bases matches TRBD2. Trimmed from V: 0 bases; trimmed from J: 5 bases; junction bases lacking a gene match: 10. There are 16 amino acids in the CDR3, from cysteine to phenylalanine inclusive. Of all the DNA, just the CDR3 is kept, 48 bases in frame from base 1. CDR1 and CDR2 (DFQATT, SNEGSKA) derive from the germline V gene (reference sequence).